Below, 11 T cell receptor beta chains from the same sample are listed, as sequenced in a study of technical replicates of blood from several donors. Assay used: immunoSEQ multiplex PCR; TCRdb lists only in-frame clones, some missing. The table includes 80,000 to 100,000 clones, 92% detected once. The specimen sequenced was T cells isolated from PBMCs. These receptors were collected from a human donor in good health.

V usage is TRBV7-9 and J usage is TRBJ2-1, with D perhaps TRBD1 or TRBD2 (5 bases each). The V end lost 10 bases, the J end lost 3 bases, and 13 bases lay between the germline ends. The CDR3 consists of 13 residues. Germline loops: CDR1 SEHNR, CDR2 FQNEAQ (reference sequence). As DNA, the CDR3 is TGTGCCACCAGGGATCGGGGCTACAATGAGCAGTTCTTC. Its translation: CATRDRGYNEQFF. Combining the CDR3 with reference TRBV7-9 and TRBJ2-1 gives the whole variable domain DTGVSQNPRHKITKRGQNVTFRCDPISEHNRLYWYRQTLGQGPEFLTYFQNEAQLEKSRLLSDRFSAERPKGSFSTLEIQRTEQGDSAMYLCATRDRGYNEQFFGPGTRLTVL.

The chain recombines TRBV5-1 with TRBJ2-1, with D possibly matching TRBD2 (6 bases). Trimming removed 5 bases at V and 1 base at J, with 13 bases between. CDR3 length equals 15 residues. Germline loops: CDR1 SGHRS, CDR2 YFSETQ. CDR3 in DNA: TGCGCCAGCAGGTCTACTGGGAGGTCCTACAATGAGCAGTTCTTC. Protein: CASRSTGRSYNEQFF.

The V and J genes are TRBV10-3 and TRBJ2-1; 7 nucleotides agree with TRBD2. The V and J ends lost 11 bases and 9 bases, in that order; junction bases with no gene match: 10. This CDR3 is built from 12 residues. The germline gives CDR1 ENHRY, CDR2 SYGVKD. CDR3 DNA sequence: TGTGCCTGCGAGCCGGGGGGTGGTGAGCAGTTCTTC. Protein product: CACEPGGGEQFF.

The J gene is TRBJ1-2, the V gene TRBV7-6; 7 bases agree with TRBD1. CDR3 length: 13 amino acids. The V and J ends lost 5 bases and 7 bases, in that order; junction bases with no gene match: 7. The germline V gene encodes CDR1 SGHVS and CDR2 FNYEAQ. The CDR3 DNA reads as TGTGCCAGCAGCCCATATGGACAGGTTGGCTACACCTTC. This translates into CASSPYGQVGYTF. The entire variable domain, with the rest obtained from reference TRBV7-6 and TRBJ1-2, is as follows: GAGVSQSPRYKVTKRGQDVALRCDPISGHVSLYWYRQALGQGPEFLTYFNYEAQQDKSGLPNDRFSAERPEGSISTLTIQRTEQRDSAMYRCASSPYGQVGYTFGSGTRLTVV.

The genes are TRBV11-3 and TRBJ1-1, with TRBD1 as a possible D gene (6 bases). This CDR3 has 14 amino acids. The V end lost 2 bases, the J end lost 1 base, and 8 bases lay between the germline ends. CDR1 is SGHNT and CDR2 is YENEEA in the germline V gene. CDR3 DNA sequence: TGTGCCAGCAGCTTAACAGGGAAGAACACTGAAGCTTTCTTT. This encodes CASSLTGKNTEAFF.

The V gene is TRBV7-9, the J gene TRBJ1-4; no clear D. The V end was cut by 5 bases, the J end by 0 bases, with 22 bases between. The germline V gene encodes CDR1 SEHNR and CDR2 FQNEAQ (reference sequence). CDR3 size: 19 residues. CDR3 protein: CASSRGRGLLIATNEKLFF. Here the CDR3 DNA reads TGTGCCAGCAGCCGTGGGAGAGGCCTTCTCATAGCAACTAATGAAAAACTGTTTTTT. Complete variable domain (other parts from reference TRBV7-9 and TRBJ1-4): DTGVSQNPRHKITKRGQNVTFRCDPISEHNRLYWYRQTLGQGPEFLTYFQNEAQLEKSRLLSDRFSAERPKGSFSTLEIQRTEQGDSAMYLCASSRGRGLLIATNEKLFFGSGTQLSVL.

The chain links TRBV4-2 to TRBJ1-1; TRBD1 matches 9 bases. CDR3 size: 17 residues. The V and J ends lost 0 bases and 2 bases, in that order; junction bases with no gene match: 7. Germline-derived CDR1 and CDR2 are LGHNA and YNFKEQ. The CDR3 sequence: CASSQDRDRVFNTEAFF. CDR3 sequence (DNA): TGTGCCAGCAGCCAAGACCGGGACAGGGTTTTTAACACTGAAGCTTTCTTT.

The V gene is TRBV6-1, the J gene TRBJ2-3; 10 nucleotides agree with TRBD2. Per germline, CDR1 MNHNS and CDR2 SASEGT. This CDR3 comprises 16 residues. After removal of 4 bases from V and 5 bases from J, the junction contained 9 bases not matched to a gene. The CDR3 nucleotides read TGTGCCAGCAGTGTTTTCAAGCGGGAGGGCAGAGATACGCAGTATTTT. Amino acids: CASSVFKREGRDTQYF.

The V gene is TRBV10-1, the J gene TRBJ2-2, with a tentative D call TRBD1 (5 bases). The CDR3 extends over 13 amino acids. Germline CDR1 and CDR2: WNHNN and SYGVQD (reference sequence). Trimming shortened V by 4 bases and J by 7 bases, and 10 bases separated the two germline ends. The CDR3 reads CASSAKGFGELFF. The CDR3 nucleotides read TGCGCCAGCAGTGCGAAGGGGTTCGGGGAGCTGTTTTTT.

V usage is TRBV28 and J usage is TRBJ2-1, with 11 bases identical to TRBD2. The CDR3 totals 14 residues. V trimming: 7 bases; J trimming: 9 bases; junction bases outside the gene matches: 8. Germline CDR1 reads MDHEN; CDR2 reads SYDVKM. CDR3 sequence: CASTPTSGVGEQFF. The CDR3 nucleotides read TGTGCCAGCACCCCGACTAGCGGGGTGGGTGAGCAGTTCTTC.

This chain uses TRBV10-3 with TRBJ1-1; 11 nucleotides match TRBD1. The CDR3 totals 17 residues. Germline assignment: CDR1 ENHRY and CDR2 SYGVKD. Trimming at V came to 2 bases and at J to 5 bases, leaving 10 bases not matched to a gene. CDR3: CAISEGSLRDRGTEAFF. DNA of the CDR3: TGTGCCATCAGTGAGGGAAGCCTCCGGGACAGGGGGACTGAAGCTTTCTTT.